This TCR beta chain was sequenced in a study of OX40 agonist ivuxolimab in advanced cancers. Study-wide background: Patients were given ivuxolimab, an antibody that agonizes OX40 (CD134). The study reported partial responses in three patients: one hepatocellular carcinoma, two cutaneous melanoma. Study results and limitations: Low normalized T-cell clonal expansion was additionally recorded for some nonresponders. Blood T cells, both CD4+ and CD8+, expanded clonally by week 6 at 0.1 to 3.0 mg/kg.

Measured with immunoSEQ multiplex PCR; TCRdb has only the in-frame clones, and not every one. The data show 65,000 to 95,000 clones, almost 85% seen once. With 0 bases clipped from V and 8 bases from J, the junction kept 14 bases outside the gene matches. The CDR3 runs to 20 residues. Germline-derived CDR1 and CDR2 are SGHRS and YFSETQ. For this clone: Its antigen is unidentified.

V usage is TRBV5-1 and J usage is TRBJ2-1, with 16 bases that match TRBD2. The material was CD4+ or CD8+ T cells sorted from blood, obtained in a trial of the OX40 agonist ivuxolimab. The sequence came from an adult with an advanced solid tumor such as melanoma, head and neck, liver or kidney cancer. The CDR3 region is CASSLARIGTSGRGRDEQFF. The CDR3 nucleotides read TGCGCCAGCAGCTTGGCTCGAATTGGGACTAGCGGGAGGGGGAGGGATGAGCAGTTCTTC.